This T cell receptor beta chain was retrieved from a study of long-term antiretroviral therapy in people with HIV. Every single participant having HIV got treatment inside the United States. The samples, holding about 1-11 million cryopreserved PBMC, were thawed before DNA extraction was carried out. A v3.0 immunoSEQ assay was performed at survey level. Using immunoSEQ multiplex PCR, the repertoire was profiled, and TCRdb retains in-frame clones only, with some absent. The table includes 14,000 or so clones, just over 75% detected once. V lost 7 bases and J lost 7; bases outside the gene matches: 10. Germline lookup yields CDR1 SGHRS and CDR2 YFSETQ. The CDR3 is 13 residues long.

This receptor was obtained from a man aged 35 to 55 with HIV. The material sequenced was unsorted PBMCs, taken 1.3 years before starting antiretroviral therapy. The chain recombines TRBV5-1 with TRBJ2-7, with TRBD1 matching 8 bases. This CDR3 reads CASGQQGAEEQYF. Here the CDR3 DNA reads TGCGCCAGCGGTCAGCAGGGGGCAGAGGAGCAGTACTTC.